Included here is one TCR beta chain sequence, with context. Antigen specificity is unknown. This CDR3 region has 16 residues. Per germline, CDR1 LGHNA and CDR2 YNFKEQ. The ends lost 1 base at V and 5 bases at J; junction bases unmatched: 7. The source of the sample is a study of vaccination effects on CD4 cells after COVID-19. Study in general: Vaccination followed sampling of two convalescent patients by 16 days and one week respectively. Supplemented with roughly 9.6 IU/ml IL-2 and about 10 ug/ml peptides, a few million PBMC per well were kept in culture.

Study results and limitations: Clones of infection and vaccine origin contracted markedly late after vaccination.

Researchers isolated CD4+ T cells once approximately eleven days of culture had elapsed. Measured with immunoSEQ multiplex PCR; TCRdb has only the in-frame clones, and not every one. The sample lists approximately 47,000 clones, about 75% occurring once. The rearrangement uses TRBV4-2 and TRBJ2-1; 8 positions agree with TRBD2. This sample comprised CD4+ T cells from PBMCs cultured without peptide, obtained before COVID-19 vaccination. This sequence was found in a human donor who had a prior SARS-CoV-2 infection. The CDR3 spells CASSQGEVGRDNEQFF. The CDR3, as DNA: TGTGCCAGCAGCCAAGGGGAAGTCGGGAGGGACAATGAGCAGTTCTTC.